This TCR beta chain was identified in a study of patients and donors after allogeneic stem cell transplantation. Each CDR3 protein gets one entry after TCRdb re-called the RT-PCR reads with MiXCR. The data contain about 230,000 distinct CDR3 sequences, approximately 14% of them singletons. This clonotype was counted only a few times. In germline, CDR1 is SGHRS, CDR2 YFSETQ. V shed 3 bases and J shed 1 base, with 11 bases lying between them. CDR3 length: 14 residues. The sequence was obtained from a human donor who was either an allogeneic HSCT recipient or a stem cell or donor lymphocyte infusion donor (not recorded which). It is not recorded whose cells these are; they may come from a transplant donor. Sequenced input: blood, either unsorted or a sorted T cell fraction (not recorded which). V and J are TRBV5-1 and TRBJ2-7, with a tentative D call TRBD1 (5 bases). The chain's CDR3 is CASSSDSLSYEQYF. Written as DNA, the CDR3 is TGCGCCAGCAGCTCCGACAGCTTGTCCTACGAGCAGTACTTC.